Included here is one TCR beta chain sequence, with context. Its cognate antigen is unknown. V was pared by 6 bases and J by 4 bases, with 12 bases between. The germline V gene encodes CDR1 MNHEY and CDR2 SMNVEV (reference sequence). There are 13 residues in the CDR3. Sequencing was performed with immunoSEQ multiplex PCR; in TCRdb, only in-frame clones are kept and a portion is missing. Counted here are 740,000 or so clones, approximately 73% occurring once; the ten biggest clones make up 1.5% to 2%. This record belongs to a study of shared clonotypes between healthy human individuals. Broader study findings: Non-shared clonotypes showed lower generation probabilities than clonotypes common to all four donors.

This receptor was taken from a woman aged 25 to 39 in good health. The chain carries TRBV27 and TRBJ2-5, with unresolved D. Sequencing was performed on memory CD4+ T cells sorted from blood. The subset denotes: CD45RA-negative fraction. CDR3 protein: CASSPLGRETQYF. The CDR3 coding sequence is TGTGCCAGCAGCCCCCTAGGCAGAGAGACCCAGTACTTC.